The 14 T cell receptor beta chains listed next were all sequenced from one sample in a study of spatial heterogeneity in lung cancer. Time point given: sample taken at primary tumor resection. Using its own MiXCR run on the 5' RACE reads, TCRdb lists one record per CDR3 protein. The repertoire holds tens of thousands of distinct CDR3 sequences, with 3% to 3.5% as singletons. The specimen was normal lung tissue next to the tumor, collected at surgery. These receptors were collected from a male donor with early-stage non-small cell lung cancer.

At least ten counts were recorded for this clonotype. The V call is TRBV6-2 or TRBV6-3, the J call TRBJ1-5; the D gene is possibly TRBD1 (5 bases). This CDR3 contains 16 residues. From germline, CDR1 is MNHEY and CDR2 SVGEGT. Trimming left V 5 bases short and J 6 bases short, with 20 bases between. CDR3: CASSVGGGLRAQPQHF. In DNA, the CDR3 is TGTGCCAGCAGTGTGGGGGGAGGGCTCCGGGCTCAGCCCCAGCATTTT.

This clonotype has a count of ten or more. V and J are TRBV21-1 and TRBJ1-4. TRBV21-1 is assigned pseudogene status. This CDR3 is built from 14 residues. CDR3 DNA sequence: TGTGCCAGCATTAAACCAGGCGGTAATGAAAAACTGTTTTTT. Translating gives CASIKPGGNEKLFF.

In its sample, this clonotype was seen many times. CDR3 nucleotide sequence: TGTGCCAGCAGCTTGACTAGCGGGAGTTCTGTGACCCAGTACTTC. Encoded protein: CASSLTSGSSVTQYF. The chain has TRBV7-9 and TRBJ2-5; 12 positions agree with TRBD2. The junction had 6 bases not matched to a gene; V was cut back by 3 bases and J by 7 bases. The CDR3 is 15 amino acids. CDR1 and CDR2 from the germline V gene are SEHNR and FQNEAQ (reference sequence).

This clonotype has ten or more counts. The rearrangement uses TRBV23-1 and TRBJ2-1; the match to TRBD2 covers 7 bases. TRBV23-1 is an ORF for which the function is uncertain. The CDR3 runs 14 residues. Trimming took 4 bases from V and 4 from J; bases not matched to a gene: 4. The CDR3 DNA sequence: TGCGCCAGCAGTCTTCCTAGCGGTTACAATGAGCAGTTCTTC. Protein sequence: CASSLPSGYNEQFF.

Many counts were recorded for this clonotype. The chain couples TRBV7-2 to TRBJ2-5, with TRBD2 matching 9 bases. The CDR3 loop spans 14 amino acids. Trimming took 3 bases from V and 2 from J; bases not matched to a gene: 1. CDR1 and CDR2 from the germline V gene are SGHTA and FQGNSA. Here the CDR3 reads CASSLTSGQETQYF. DNA of the CDR3: TGTGCCAGCAGCTTGACTAGCGGTCAAGAGACCCAGTACTTC.

The J gene is TRBJ2-7, the V gene TRBV3-1, with 9 bases lining up with TRBD2. Germline V gene lookup returns CDR1 LGHDT and CDR2 YNNKEL (reference sequence). The CDR3 extends over 12 amino acids. After removal of 6 bases from V and 9 bases from J, the junction contained 6 bases not matched to a gene. CDR3: CASSLAGAGQYF. Here the CDR3 DNA reads TGTGCCAGCAGTTTAGCGGGGGCAGGGCAGTACTTC.

This clonotype was observed many times. The chain is built from TRBV6-1 and TRBJ2-6; no definite D call. The CDR3 totals 14 residues. The germline gives CDR1 MNHNS, CDR2 SASEGT. The ends were cut back, 0 bases at V and 4 bases at J, with 4 bases in the middle. The CDR3, as DNA: TGTGCCAGCAGTGAAGCGTGGGGGGCCAACGTCCTGACTTTC. Translating gives CASSEAWGANVLTF.

In its sample, this clonotype was seen many times. The genes are TRBV5-1 and TRBJ1-5, with 8 nucleotides matching TRBD1. The CDR3 has 14 residues. The germline CDR1 and CDR2 sequences are SGHRS and YFSETQ. The V gene end was trimmed by 4 bases and the J gene end by 7 bases; junction bases not matched to a gene: 7. CDR3 in amino acids: CASSRTGLEQPQHF. CDR3 sequence (DNA): TGCGCCAGCAGCCGGACAGGGTTAGAACAGCCCCAGCATTTT.

This clonotype has a handful of counts. The gene calls are TRBV7-2 and TRBJ1-4; a possible D gene is TRBD1 (6 bases). V was trimmed by 4 bases and J by 4 bases, leaving 10 bases between them. CDR1 is SGHTA, CDR2 FQGNSA, per germline. The CDR3 has 14 residues. The CDR3 loop is CASSYQGSNEKLFF. CDR3 nucleotides: TGTGCCAGCAGCTACCAGGGGAGTAATGAAAAACTGTTTTTT.

This clonotype was picked up many times. The chain joins TRBV3-1 to TRBJ2-3; 7 bases map to TRBD1. Germline loops: CDR1 LGHDT, CDR2 YNNKEL (reference sequence). The J segment lost 6 bases and the V segment lost 4 bases, leaving 7 bases of the junction unmatched. The CDR3 length is 14 residues. In DNA form, the CDR3 reads TGTGCCAGCAGCCGACAGGGTGTTGGTGATACGCAGTATTTT. This translates into CASSRQGVGDTQYF.

The rearrangement uses TRBV2 and TRBJ2-1; D is possibly TRBD2 (6 bases). The V end lost 6 bases, the J end lost 6 bases, and 15 bases lay between the germline ends. The germline V gene has CDR1 SNHLY and CDR2 FYNNEI. The CDR3 contains 14 residues. The CDR3 DNA follows: TGTGCCAGCAGCCCTGCGGGGCAGTTCAATGAGCAGTTCTTC. Translation gives CASSPAGQFNEQFF.

This clonotype was recorded at least ten times. The chain is built from TRBV6-2 or TRBV6-3 and TRBJ2-2; 9 bases fit TRBD1. Trimming at V came to 7 bases and at J to 3 bases, leaving 6 bases not matched to a gene. CDR1 is MNHEY and CDR2 is SVGEGT in the germline V gene. The CDR3 has 15 residues. CDR3 residues: CASKTGQGDTGELFF. In nucleotides, the CDR3 is TGTGCCAGCAAAACGGGACAGGGTGACACCGGGGAGCTGTTTTTT.

The table lists this clonotype with many counts. The rearrangement joins TRBV30 to TRBJ1-1; D is ambiguous. The V gene lost 1 base and the J gene lost 3 bases, with 9 bases spanning the gap. The CDR3 runs 13 residues. The V gene's germline CDR1 is GTSNPN and CDR2 SVGIG (reference sequence). This CDR3 reads CAWSGSFYTEAFF. CDR3 DNA sequence: TGTGCCTGGAGTGGCAGTTTCTACACTGAAGCTTTCTTT.

This clonotype was observed at least ten times. This chain uses TRBV6-5 with TRBJ2-1; TRBD2 matches 7 bases. The CDR3 loop spans 16 amino acids. Germline V gives CDR1 MNHEY, CDR2 SVGAGI. The trim removed 6 bases at V and 3 bases at J, leaving 11 bases unmatched. This chain's CDR3 is CASREQSGAYYNEQFF. DNA for the CDR3: TGTGCCAGCAGAGAACAAAGCGGGGCCTACTACAATGAGCAGTTCTTC.